The source of this T cell receptor (beta chain) is a study of cytomegalovirus exposure and HLA in healthy donors. Study conclusions and caveats: The dataset shows that most TCR sequences were rare, while some public TCRs occurred in many donors.

PCR primers comprised 60 Vbeta and 13 Jbeta primers. The table came from immunoSEQ multiplex PCR; TCRdb's copy has only in-frame clones and leaves some out. The profile shows about 130,000 clones, roughly 80% of them singletons. As regards this clone: Its antigen is currently unknown.

This clonotype originated in a male donor in good health and CMV-seropositive. Sequenced: PBMCs.

The chain's CDR3 is CSVEDRVGGEKLFF. In nucleotides, the CDR3 is TGCAGCGTTGAGGACAGGGTAGGCGGTGAAAAACTGTTTTTT. This rearrangement joins TRBV29-1 to TRBJ1-4; 8 nucleotides match TRBD1. The CDR3 contains 14 residues. Per germline, CDR1 SQVTM and CDR2 ANQGSEA. The J segment lost 7 bases and the V segment lost 3 bases, leaving 7 bases of the junction unmatched.